Each of the 19 T cell receptor beta chains below was sequenced from the same sample in a study of cytomegalovirus exposure and HLA in healthy donors. Sequencing used immunoSEQ multiplex PCR; TCRdb keeps in-frame clones, though not all of them. The repertoire holds 160,000 or so clones, with 84% as singletons. The specimen sequenced was PBMCs. These TCRs come from a man in his thirties or forties in good health and CMV-seropositive.

The chain combines TRBV11-2 with TRBJ1-4; D uncertain. This CDR3 region has 14 residues. Trimming shortened V by 5 bases and J by 6 bases, and 13 bases separated the two germline ends. Germline V gene lookup returns CDR1 SGHAT and CDR2 FQNNGV. The CDR3 DNA reads as TGTGCCAGCAGCCTTTTAGAGCGGGATGAAAAACTGTTTTTT. Translating gives CASSLLERDEKLFF.

The chain joins TRBV15 to TRBJ2-3; a possible D gene is TRBD2 (6 bases). The V and J ends lost 1 base and 2 bases respectively, with 10 bases between them. Looked up from germline, CDR1 is LNHNV and CDR2 is YYDKDF (reference sequence). This CDR3 spans 15 amino acids. DNA of the CDR3: TGTGCCACCAGCAGAGGGGGGGAATTCACAGATACGCAGTATTTT. The encoded protein is CATSRGGEFTDTQYF.

V and J are TRBV11-2 and TRBJ2-7, with 12 positions matching TRBD2. The CDR3 runs to 14 residues. The ends lost 4 bases at V and 6 bases at J; junction bases unmatched: 4. Germline assignment: CDR1 SGHAT and CDR2 FQNNGV. CDR3 DNA: TGTGCCAGCAGCTCTAGCGGGAGGGCCGTCGAGCAGTACTTC. Residues: CASSSSGRAVEQYF.

V usage is TRBV27 and J usage is TRBJ2-7; no clear D. Trimming stripped 6 bases from V and 1 base from J, with 10 bases between. Germline CDR1 and CDR2: MNHEY and SMNVEV (reference sequence). The CDR3 is 13 amino acids. CDR3 in amino acids: CASSSDTSYEQYF. In DNA, the CDR3 is TGTGCCAGCAGCTCCGACACATCCTACGAGCAGTACTTC.

The rearrangement uses TRBV5-6 and TRBJ1-1, with D tentatively TRBD1 (5 bases). This CDR3 is built from 13 residues. Germline lookup yields CDR1 SGHDT and CDR2 YYEEEE. The V end was cut by 5 bases, the J end by 8 bases, with 16 bases between. The chain's CDR3 is CASSYEVGLEAFF. Here the CDR3 DNA reads TGTGCCAGCAGTTATGAAGTGGGACTAGAAGCTTTCTTT.

This clone came up once. The chain links TRBV4-1 to TRBJ2-1; a weak D match, TRBD2 (6 bases). The germline V gene has CDR1 MGHRA and CDR2 YSYEKL. The V and J ends lost 4 bases and 7 bases respectively, with 14 bases between them. The CDR3 extends over 14 amino acids. The CDR3 coding sequence is TGCGCCAGCAGCCGGGGAGCGGGTGGGAATGAGCAGTTCTTC. Its translation is CASSRGAGGNEQFF.

The rearrangement joins TRBV4-1 to TRBJ2-7, with TRBD2 identical over 10 bases. The J segment lost 1 base and the V segment lost 4 bases, leaving 7 bases of the junction unmatched. CDR1 is MGHRA, CDR2 YSYEKL, per germline. The CDR3 contains 16 residues. The CDR3 coding sequence is TGCGCCAGCAGCCCTTATAGCGGGAGGATTTCCTACGAGCAGTACTTC. Its translation is CASSPYSGRISYEQYF.

This clone has only one observation. V gene TRBV11-3 combines with J gene TRBJ2-7, with 13 bases lining up with TRBD2. Germline-derived CDR1 and CDR2 are SGHNT and YENEEA. V gave up 5 bases and J gave up 7 bases; unmatched junction bases: 5. The CDR3 totals 14 residues. The CDR3 reads CASSPGLAGEEQYF. The CDR3, as DNA: TGTGCCAGCAGCCCCGGACTAGCGGGAGAAGAGCAGTACTTC.

Regarding this clone: A read error may produce the germline difference seen at one junction end. The chain employs TRBV28 and TRBJ2-5; 7 positions agree with TRBD1. Germline values: CDR1 MDHEN, CDR2 SYDVKM. The CDR3 sequence is 14 residues long. The CDR3 protein is CASSLSGTEEAQYF. The CDR3 nucleotides are TGTGCCAGCAGTTTATCTGGGACAGAAGAGGCCCAGTACTTC.

This CDR3 is CATSSTGITEAFF. In DNA, the CDR3 is TGTGCCACCAGCAGTACAGGGATCACTGAAGCTTTCTTT. This sequence joins TRBV15 and TRBJ1-1, with D perhaps matching TRBD1 (6 bases). The CDR3 extends over 13 amino acids. The V end was cut by 3 bases, the J end by 4 bases, with 9 bases between. From germline, CDR1 is LNHNV and CDR2 YYDKDF (reference sequence).

This clone occurred a few times. The rearrangement uses TRBV4-1 and TRBJ2-2; D unresolved. Germline CDR1 and CDR2: MGHRA and YSYEKL. Trimming cost V 4 bases and J 6 bases, with 6 bases left between them. CDR3 size: 12 residues. The CDR3 DNA reads TGCGCCAGCAGCCTGTACTCCGGGGAGCTGTTTTTT. Translated: CASSLYSGELFF.

This chain links TRBV10-3 with TRBJ1-1, with D possibly matching TRBD1 (5 bases). Looked up from germline, CDR1 is ENHRY and CDR2 is SYGVKD. With 0 bases removed from V and 4 bases from J, the gap between germline ends came to 21 bases. The CDR3 runs 18 residues. The CDR3 region has the DNA TGTGCCATCAGTGAGTCGAATTTTCTAGACAGACGTCGCACTGAAGCTTTCTTT. This codes for CAISESNFLDRRRTEAFF.

This chain links TRBV6-6 with TRBJ1-2; TRBD1 agrees at 7 bases. V shed 4 bases, J shed 3 bases, and the junction held 2 bases outside the gene matches. The CDR3 covers 13 residues. The germline V gene has CDR1 MNHNY and CDR2 SVGAGI (reference sequence). The CDR3 region has the DNA TGTGCCAGCAGTTCAGGGGGAGACTATGGCTACACCTTC. Translated: CASSSGGDYGYTF.

To note about this clone: Germline and junction disagree at one end, which may indicate a read error. CDR3 residues: CASSPFFSDQTQYF. The DNA for the CDR3 is TGTGCTAGCAGCCCCTTTTTTAGCGATCAGACCCAGTACTTC. This sequence joins TRBV7-7 and TRBJ2-5, with a tentative D call TRBD2 (5 bases). Germline CDR1 is SSHAT and CDR2 is FNYEAQ (reference sequence). The CDR3 is 14 residues long.

The V gene is TRBV5-6, the J gene TRBJ1-2, with D uncertain. V lost 2 bases to trimming and J lost 4 bases, with 9 bases between them. The CDR3 spans 13 residues. CDR1 is SGHDT, CDR2 YYEEEE, per germline. The CDR3 sequence is CASSFQEAYGYTF. The CDR3 DNA follows: TGTGCCAGCAGCTTTCAAGAGGCCTATGGCTACACCTTC.

V usage is TRBV18 and J usage is TRBJ2-7; 15 bases are a match to TRBD2. The length of the CDR3 is 16 residues. Germline V gene lookup returns CDR1 KGHSH and CDR2 LQKENI. With V trimmed by 6 bases and J by 6 bases, 9 bases remained unmatched. The CDR3 spells CASSPGLAGGVGEQYF. The CDR3 DNA sequence: TGTGCCAGCTCCCCGGGACTAGCGGGAGGAGTAGGCGAGCAGTACTTC. Filled out from reference TRBV18 and TRBJ2-7, the complete variable domain reads NAGVMQNPRHLVRRRGQEARLRCSPMKGHSHVYWYRQLPEEGLKFMVYLQKENIIDESGMPKERFSAEFPKEGPSILRIQQVVRGDSAAYFCASSPGLAGGVGEQYFGPGTRLTVT.

The J gene is TRBJ1-1, the V gene TRBV6-1, with D maybe TRBD1 (6 bases). V gave up 8 bases and J gave up 10 bases, with 14 bases separating them. This CDR3 contains 11 residues. The germline V gene encodes CDR1 MNHNS and CDR2 SASEGT. This CDR3 reads CASLGRGGAFF. The CDR3 DNA is TGTGCCAGCCTAGGGAGAGGGGGAGCTTTCTTT.

The rearrangement joins TRBV2 to TRBJ1-5; D perhaps matches TRBD1 (5 bases). Trimming took off 7 bases at V and 7 bases at J, with 20 bases between the two ends. This CDR3 comprises 15 residues. Germline CDR1 reads SNHLY; CDR2 reads FYNNEI. CDR3 sequence (DNA): TGTGCCAGCATCCTCGGGGGGGGTAAAGGACAGCCCCAGCATTTT. As protein: CASILGGGKGQPQHF.

V usage is TRBV13 and J usage is TRBJ1-5; TRBD1 matches at 8 bases. The CDR3 covers 15 residues. With 2 bases clipped from V and 7 bases from J, the junction kept 7 bases outside the gene matches. CDR1 PRHDT and CDR2 FYEKMQ come from the germline V gene (reference sequence). The CDR3 bases are TGTGCCAGCAGCTTAACAGGGGGAGGTAACCAGCCCCAGCATTTT. This sequence encodes CASSLTGGGNQPQHF.